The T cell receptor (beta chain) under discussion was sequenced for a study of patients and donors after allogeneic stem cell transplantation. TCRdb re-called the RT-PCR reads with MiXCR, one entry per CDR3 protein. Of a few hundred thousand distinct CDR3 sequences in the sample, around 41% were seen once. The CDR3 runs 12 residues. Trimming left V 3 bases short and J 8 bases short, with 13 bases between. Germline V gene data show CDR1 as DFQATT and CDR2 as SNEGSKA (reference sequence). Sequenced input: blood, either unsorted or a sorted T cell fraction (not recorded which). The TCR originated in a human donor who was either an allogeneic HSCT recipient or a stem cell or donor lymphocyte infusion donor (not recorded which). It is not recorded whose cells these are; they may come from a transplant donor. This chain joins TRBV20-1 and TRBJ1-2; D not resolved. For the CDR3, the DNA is TGCAGTGCTAGTGGGTCGGGCCGGGGCTACACCTTC. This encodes CSASGSGRGYTF.